These 14 T cell receptor beta chains came from one sample sequenced in a study of blood T cells in healthy people across ages. Primed by a sample-barcoded 5' primer and a J-beta primer mix, a second PCR proceeded for about 6 to 12 cycles. TCRdb re-called the 5' RACE reads with MiXCR, one entry per CDR3 protein. This table holds fewer than 1,000,000 distinct CDR3 sequences, around half found once. What was sequenced was blood. The receptors originated from a man older than 75 in good health.

Regarding this clonotype: A single base separates this from a much larger clone, so it may be a read error. The genes are TRBV28 and TRBJ2-7, with D possibly matching TRBD2 (6 bases). With 6 bases removed from V and 5 bases from J, the gap between germline ends came to 17 bases. CDR1 MDHEN and CDR2 SYDVKM come from the germline V gene. The CDR3 has 14 amino acids. CDR3 sequence reads: CASRLRGGEDEQYF. The DNA for the CDR3 is TGTGCCAGCAGGCTCCGCGGAGGGGAGGACGAGCAGTACTTC.

The chain couples TRBV7-2 to TRBJ2-7; the D is unclear. V was pared by 4 bases and J by 3 bases, with 16 bases between. Germline CDR1 and CDR2: SGHTA and FQGNSA. The CDR3 runs 15 residues. In nucleotides, the CDR3 is TGTGCCAGCAGCTCGTTCGGGCAGGAGCTCTACGAGCAGTACTTC. As protein: CASSSFGQELYEQYF. The entire variable domain, with the rest obtained from reference TRBV7-2 and TRBJ2-7, is as follows: GAGVSQSPSNKVTEKGKDVELRCDPISGHTALYWYRQSLGQGLEFLIYFQGNSAPDKSGLPSDRFSAERTGGSVSTLTIQRTQQEDSAVYLCASSSFGQELYEQYFGPGTRLTVT.

V and J are TRBV12-3 or TRBV12-4 and TRBJ1-1, with 7 bases fitting TRBD1. This CDR3 has 12 amino acids. The J segment lost 5 bases and the V segment lost 7 bases, leaving 4 bases of the junction unmatched. CDR3 region: CASTGGRTEAFF. CDR3 in DNA: TGTGCCAGCACAGGGGGGAGAACTGAAGCTTTCTTT.

This clonotype was detected once. At one boundary the junction diverges from the germline segment, which might be a read error. The chain joins TRBV14 to TRBJ1-2; D is uncertain. Germline V gives CDR1 SGHDN, CDR2 FVKESK. The CDR3 consists of 13 residues. CDR3 DNA: TGTACCAGCAGCCAACAGCCACTCTATGGCTACACCTTC. Its protein product is CTSSQQPLYGYTF.

The rearrangement uses TRBV3-1 and TRBJ2-7; the match to TRBD1 covers 7 bases. Trimming removed 3 bases from V and 1 base from J; junction bases left unmatched: 9. This CDR3 region has 16 residues. In germline, CDR1 is LGHDT, CDR2 YNNKEL (reference sequence). CDR3: CASSQDFYRGSYEQYF. The CDR3 DNA reads TGTGCCAGCAGCCAGGATTTCTACAGGGGTTCCTACGAGCAGTACTTC.

This clonotype has just a few counts. At one of its ends the junction is not consistent with the germline gene, which may arise from a read error. The CDR3 DNA sequence: TGTGCCAGCAGCATAACCGGGACAGTTCAAGAGACCCAGTACTTC. It codes for CASSITGTVQETQYF. The chain couples TRBV7-3 to TRBJ2-5; 7 bases fit TRBD1. CDR1 and CDR2 (germline): SGHTA, FQGTGA. The CDR3 spans 15 residues. The full variable domain, its missing parts supplied by reference TRBV7-3 and TRBJ2-5, is GAGVSQTPSNKVTEKGKYVELRCDPISGHTALYWYRQSLGQGPEFLIYFQGTGAADDSGLPNDRFFAVRPEGSVSTLKIQRTERGDSAVYLCASSITGTVQETQYFGPGTRLLVL.

Comment on this clonotype: Its ends do not fully match the called genes, so a read error is possible. This chain joins TRBV4-1 and TRBJ2-5; no definite D call. The CDR3 has 12 amino acids. In germline, CDR1 is MGHRA, CDR2 YSYEKL. The CDR3 DNA is TGCGCCAGCGGCCACTTACAAGAGACCCAGTACTTC. Amino acids: CASGHLQETQYF.

The rearrangement links TRBV11-3 to TRBJ2-1; no clear D gene. V was clipped by 3 bases and J by 13 bases, with 13 bases between them. Germline V gene data show CDR1 as SGHNT and CDR2 as YENEEA. The length of the CDR3 is 12 residues. CDR3: CASSFLDQRQFF. CDR3 in DNA: TGTGCCAGCAGCTTTTTGGACCAGCGACAGTTCTTC.

J is TRBJ2-3 and V is TRBV27; 7 bases agree with TRBD2. Germline loops: CDR1 MNHEY, CDR2 SMNVEV (reference sequence). The CDR3 consists of 13 residues. V shed 7 bases and J 4 bases; nucleotides not matched to a gene: 5. CDR3 in amino acids: CASMGGSADTQYF. The CDR3 region has the DNA TGTGCCAGCATGGGGGGGTCCGCAGATACGCAGTATTTT.

The chain couples TRBV27 to TRBJ2-7, with TRBD2 matching over 15 bases. The J call could be wrong; TRBJ2-5 is a better fit for the DNA end. The CDR3 sequence is 17 residues long. Germline V lookup: CDR1 MNHEY, CDR2 SMNVEV (reference sequence). The CDR3 nucleotides are TGTGCCAGCAGTTTTTGGGGACTAGCGGGGGGACAAGAGACCCAGTACTTC. Translating it yields CASSFWGLAGGQETQYF.

This clonotype was recorded a few times. The J gene is TRBJ2-3, the V gene TRBV6-6; 10 bases agree with TRBD2. Germline V gives CDR1 MNHNY, CDR2 SVGAGI (reference sequence). The ends lost 6 bases at V and 5 bases at J; junction bases unmatched: 5. CDR3 length: 14 residues. The CDR3 DNA sequence: TGTGCCAGCAGACTTAGCGGGGGGAAAGATACGCAGTATTTT. Residues: CASRLSGGKDTQYF.

This clonotype was seen a handful of times. The CDR3, as DNA: TGTGCCAGCAGTTTAACTAGCGGATTCTACAATGAGCAGTACTTC. Translation: CASSLTSGFYNEQYF. The chain carries TRBV12-3 or TRBV12-4 and TRBJ2-1, with 8 bases matching TRBD2. The end of the DNA is better explained by TRBJ2-7, so the J call may be wrong. The CDR3 length is 15 residues.

This clonotype was seen once. A much larger clone differs from this one at a single base, so this may be a read error. The V gene is TRBV29-1, the J gene TRBJ2-5; the D is unclear. The CDR3 contains 15 residues. Trimming cost V 5 bases and J 3 bases, with 19 bases left between them. Germline V lookup: CDR1 SQVTM, CDR2 ANQGSEA. CDR3 sequence reads: CSVTGSGVRKETQYF. The CDR3 DNA reads TGCAGCGTTACTGGGTCTGGGGTGCGAAAAGAGACCCAGTACTTC.

This clonotype was counted between two and nine times. V usage is TRBV6-5 and J usage is TRBJ2-3; D could derive from TRBD1 or TRBD2 (5 bases each). V was clipped by 6 bases and J by 0 bases, with 13 bases between them. The germline V gene encodes CDR1 MNHEY and CDR2 SVGAGI. The CDR3 has 15 amino acids. CDR3 coding DNA: TGTGCCAGCAGCCGTGGGACGGCTAGCACAGATACGCAGTATTTT. Amino acids: CASSRGTASTDTQYF.